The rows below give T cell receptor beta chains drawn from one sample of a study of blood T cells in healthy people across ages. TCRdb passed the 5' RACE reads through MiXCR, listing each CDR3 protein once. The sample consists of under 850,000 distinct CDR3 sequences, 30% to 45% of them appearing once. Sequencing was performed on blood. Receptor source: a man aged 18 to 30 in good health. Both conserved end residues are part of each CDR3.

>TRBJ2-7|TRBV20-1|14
CSANYVQGGYEQYF
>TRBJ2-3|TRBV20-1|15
CSATRLAQYTDTQYF
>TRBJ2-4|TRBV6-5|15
CASSSTGLAKNIQYF
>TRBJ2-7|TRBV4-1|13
CASSQTGNYEQYF
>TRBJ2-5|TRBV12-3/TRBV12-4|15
CASTQGRMSYNEQYF
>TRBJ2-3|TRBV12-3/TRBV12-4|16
CASSSQLAGVTDTQYF
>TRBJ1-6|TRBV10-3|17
CAISESMGGWSNSPLHF
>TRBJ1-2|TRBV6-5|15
CASSYFAPQESGYTF
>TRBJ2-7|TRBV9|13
CASSDGISYEQYF
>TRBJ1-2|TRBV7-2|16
CASNLNSGGETYGYTF
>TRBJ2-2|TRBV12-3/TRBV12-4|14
CTSSFGTDTGELFF
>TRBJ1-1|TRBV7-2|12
CAGSRDRGEAFF
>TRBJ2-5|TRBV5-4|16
CASSRGGGQYQETQYF
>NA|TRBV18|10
CATSLHEQYF
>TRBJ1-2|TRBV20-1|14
CSARATDRDYGYTF
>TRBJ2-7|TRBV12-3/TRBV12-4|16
CASSVLLGPHSYEQYF
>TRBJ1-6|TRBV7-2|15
CASSFGDRERSPLHF
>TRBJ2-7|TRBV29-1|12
CSVSGASYEQYF
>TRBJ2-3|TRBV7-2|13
CASSTTGADTQYF
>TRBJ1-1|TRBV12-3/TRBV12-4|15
CASSLGGVVNTEAFF
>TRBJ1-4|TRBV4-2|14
CASSQELVGEKLFF
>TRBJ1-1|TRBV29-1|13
CSVARQTNTEAFF
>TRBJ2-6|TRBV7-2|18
CASSLWAAINSGANVLTF
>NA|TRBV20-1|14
CSASPETFTYEQYF
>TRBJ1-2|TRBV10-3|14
CAIKGQFSNYGYTF